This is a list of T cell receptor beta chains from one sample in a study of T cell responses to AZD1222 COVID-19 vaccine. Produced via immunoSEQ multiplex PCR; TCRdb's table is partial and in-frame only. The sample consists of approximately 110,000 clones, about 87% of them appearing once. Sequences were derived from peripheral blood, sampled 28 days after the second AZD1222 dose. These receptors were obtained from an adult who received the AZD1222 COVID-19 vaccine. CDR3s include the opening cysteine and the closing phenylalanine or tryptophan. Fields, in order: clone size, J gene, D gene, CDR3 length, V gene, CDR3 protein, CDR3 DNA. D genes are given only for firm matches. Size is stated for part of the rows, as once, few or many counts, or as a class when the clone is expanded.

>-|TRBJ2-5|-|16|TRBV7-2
CASSREVDRFGKTQYF
TGTGCCAGCAGCAGGGAAGTTGACAGGTTCGGCAAGACCCAGTACTTC
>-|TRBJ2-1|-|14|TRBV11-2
CASSQSGYYNEQFF
TGTGCCAGCAGCCAGTCAGGGTACTACAATGAGCAGTTCTTC
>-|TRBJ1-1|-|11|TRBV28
CASSLDTEAFF
TGTGCCAGCAGTCTGGACACTGAAGCTTTCTTT
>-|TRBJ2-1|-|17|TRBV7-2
CASSLELSSRSNNEQFF
TGTGCCAGCAGCTTAGAGCTGTCGAGCAGGTCAAACAATGAGCAGTTCTTC
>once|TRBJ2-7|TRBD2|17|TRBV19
CASSPLLTSGRVGEQYF
TGTGCCAGTAGTCCACTCCTGACTAGCGGACGGGTGGGGGAGCAGTACTTC
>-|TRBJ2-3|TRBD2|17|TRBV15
CATSREMSGGGVDTQYF
TGTGCCACCAGCAGAGAGATGAGCGGGGGAGGTGTGGATACGCAGTATTTT
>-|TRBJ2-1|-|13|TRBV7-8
CASSLDAPNEQFF
TGTGCCAGCAGCTTAGACGCGCCCAATGAGCAGTTCTTC
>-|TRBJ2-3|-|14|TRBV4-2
CASSQDLNGDTQYF
TGTGCCAGCAGCCAAGATCTTAACGGAGATACGCAGTATTTT
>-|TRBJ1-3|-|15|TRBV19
CASSIEGFSGNTIYF
TGTGCCAGTAGTATAGAAGGTTTCTCTGGAAACACCATATATTTT
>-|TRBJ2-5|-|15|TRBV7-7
CASSSPRDAEETQYF
TGTGCCAGCAGCTCACCTCGGGACGCAGAGGAGACCCAGTACTTC
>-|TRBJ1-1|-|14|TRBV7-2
CASSLFEANTEAFF
TGTGCCAGCAGCTTATTTGAGGCAAACACTGAAGCTTTCTTT
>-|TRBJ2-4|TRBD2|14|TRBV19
CASSIGGLVHIQYF
TGTGCCAGTAGTATAGGGGGACTAGTCCACATTCAGTACTTC
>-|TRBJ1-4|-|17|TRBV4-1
CASSLPSPLATNEKLFF
TGCGCCAGCAGCCTCCCCTCGCCCCTCGCAACTAATGAAAAACTGTTTTTT